This TCR beta chain was recovered during a study of cytomegalovirus exposure and HLA in healthy donors. The PCR contained 60 Vbeta and 13 Jbeta primers. This table comes from immunoSEQ multiplex PCR, and its TCRdb copy is limited to in-frame clones, with some not included. Of around 160,000 clones detected, 68% appear once; the ten largest clones hold about 1.3%. This clone was seen only once. Material: PBMCs. This sequence originates from a man in his fifties or sixties in good health and CMV-seronegative.

In DNA form, the CDR3 reads TGCGCCAGCAGCCCCGGGACAGGGGGTTACTATGGCTACACCTTC. It translates to CASSPGTGGYYGYTF. The chain is built from TRBV5-1 and TRBJ1-2; TRBD1 matches 11 bases. V lost 4 bases and J lost 3; bases outside the gene matches: 5. Germline CDR1 reads SGHRS; CDR2 reads YFSETQ. This CDR3 has 15 residues.